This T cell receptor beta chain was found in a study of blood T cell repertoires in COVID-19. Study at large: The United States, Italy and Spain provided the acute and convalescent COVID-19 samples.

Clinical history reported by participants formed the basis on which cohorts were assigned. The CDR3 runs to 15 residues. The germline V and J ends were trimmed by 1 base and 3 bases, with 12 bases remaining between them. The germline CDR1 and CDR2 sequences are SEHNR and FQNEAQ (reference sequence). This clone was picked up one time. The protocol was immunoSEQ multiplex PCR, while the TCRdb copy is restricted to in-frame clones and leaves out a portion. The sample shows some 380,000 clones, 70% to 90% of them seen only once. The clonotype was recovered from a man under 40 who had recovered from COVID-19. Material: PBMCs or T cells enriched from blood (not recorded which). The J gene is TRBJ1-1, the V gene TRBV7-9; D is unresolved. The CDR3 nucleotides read TGTGCCAGCAGCTTAGGCGGAGTTGGGTACACTGAAGCTTTCTTT. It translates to CASSLGGVGYTEAFF.